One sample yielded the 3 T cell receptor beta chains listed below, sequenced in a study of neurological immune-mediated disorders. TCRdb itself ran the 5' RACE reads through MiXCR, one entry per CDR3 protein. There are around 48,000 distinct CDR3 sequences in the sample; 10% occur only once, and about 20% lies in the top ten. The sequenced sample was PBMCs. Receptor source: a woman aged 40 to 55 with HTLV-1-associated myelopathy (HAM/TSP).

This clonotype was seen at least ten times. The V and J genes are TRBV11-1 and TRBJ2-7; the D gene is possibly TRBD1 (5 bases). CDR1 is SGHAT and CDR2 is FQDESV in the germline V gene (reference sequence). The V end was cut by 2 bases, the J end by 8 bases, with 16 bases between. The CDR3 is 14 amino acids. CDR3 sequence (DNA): TGTGCCAGCAGCTTAAGCAGGGATCAGCTTCAGCAGTACTTC. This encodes CASSLSRDQLQQYF.

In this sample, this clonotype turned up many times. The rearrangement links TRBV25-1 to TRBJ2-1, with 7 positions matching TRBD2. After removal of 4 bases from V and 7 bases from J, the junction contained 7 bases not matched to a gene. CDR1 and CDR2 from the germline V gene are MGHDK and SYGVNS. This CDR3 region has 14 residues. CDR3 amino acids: CASSGLAAGNEQFF. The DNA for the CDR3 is TGTGCCAGCAGTGGCCTGGCAGCGGGGAATGAGCAGTTCTTC.

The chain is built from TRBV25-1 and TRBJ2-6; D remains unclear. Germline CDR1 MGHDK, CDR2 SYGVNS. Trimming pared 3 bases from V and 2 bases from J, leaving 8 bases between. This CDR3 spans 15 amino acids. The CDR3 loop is CASSEGLTGANVLTF. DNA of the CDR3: TGTGCCAGCAGTGAGGGGTTGACTGGGGCCAACGTCCTGACTTTC. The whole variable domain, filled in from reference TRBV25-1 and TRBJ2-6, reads EADIYQTPRYLVIGTGKKITLECSQTMGHDKMYWYQQDPGMELHLIHYSYGVNSTEKGDLSSESTVSRIRTEHFPLTLESARPSHTSQYLCASSEGLTGANVLTFGAGSRLTVL.